This TCR beta chain was identified in a study of T cells in Graves' hyperthyroidism and ophthalmopathy. The study's findings and limits: Most thyroid clonotypes that were expanded above 0.001 also turned up in blood.

Amplification yielded TCR beta CDR3 regions, with RNA transcripts as the source. A set of HTBI primers served as the primers for a first-round RT-PCR of the TCR CDR3. MiXCR, run by TCRdb on the multiplex PCR reads, gives a single entry per CDR3 protein. The table has over 400,000 distinct CDR3 sequences, roughly 14% seen once. With 4 bases clipped from V and 6 bases from J, the junction kept 12 bases outside the gene matches. Germline V gene sequence: CDR1 SGDLS, CDR2 YYNGEE. This CDR3 has 17 residues. This clonotype has at least ten counts. What it binds is not known. This sequence was found in a young man with Graves' ophthalmopathy. The rearrangement uses TRBV9 and TRBJ2-2; 10 bases align to TRBD2. The specimen sequenced was blood. CDR3 coding DNA: TGTGCCAGCAGCACCGGGACTAGCGCCTTCGGGCCCGGGGAGCTGTTTTTT. Translating gives CASSTGTSAFGPGELFF.